Only a few counts were recorded for the clone carrying this TCR beta chain. This entry is derived from a study of blood T cell repertoires in COVID-19. Looked up from germline, CDR1 is LGHDT and CDR2 is YNNKEL (reference sequence). CDR3 length equals 15 residues. Germline trimming cut 5 bases from V and 5 bases from J; bases unmatched to any gene: 12. Sequenced by immunoSEQ multiplex PCR; TCRdb stores in-frame clones only, minus some. The sample has 130,000 to 150,000 clones, 75% to 90% seen once; the top ten hold about 5.1%. The sample comprised peripheral blood. The receptor was isolated from a human donor in a cohort sampled during active COVID-19. The V call is TRBV3-1 (or the pseudogene TRBV3-2), the J call TRBJ2-7; 7 bases match TRBD2. CDR3 DNA sequence: TGTGCCAGCAGCACAGCGGGACGGATATTTGACGAGCAGTACTTC. Protein: CASSTAGRIFDEQYF.